Listed below are T cell receptor beta chains from one sample, sequenced in a study of blood T cell repertoires in COVID-19. Measured with immunoSEQ multiplex PCR; TCRdb has only the in-frame clones, and not every one. The sample carries about 69,000 clones, just under 80% recorded once. The sample taken for sequencing was peripheral blood. These receptors all come from a human donor in a cohort sampled during active COVID-19. Each CDR3 is given with its conserved first and last residue. A D gene is named only where the DNA matches it firmly. Some rows mark clone size as missing; the rest say once, few, many or name a class of expanded clone.

d_gene | abundance | j_gene | v_gene | CDR3aa | CDR3nt
- | few | TRBJ1-5 | TRBV5-1 | CASSPGDSNQPQHF | TGCGCCAGCAGCCCCGGGGATAGCAATCAGCCCCAGCATTTT
TRBD1 | - | TRBJ1-2 | TRBV5-1 | CASSRAGGNYGYTF | TGCGCCAGCAGCAGGGCAGGGGGAAACTATGGCTACACCTTC
- | - | TRBJ2-6 | TRBV9 | CASSVTPPGGGSGANVLTF | TGTGCCAGCAGCGTAACCCCTCCCGGGGGTGGCTCTGGGGCCAACGTCCTGACTTTC
- | - | TRBJ2-1 | TRBV18 | CASSPIRDSYNEQFF | TGTGCCAGCTCACCAATCAGGGACTCCTACAATGAGCAGTTCTTC
- | - | TRBJ2-1 | TRBV20-1 | CSASRSAATYNEQFF | TGCAGTGCTAGTCGGTCCGCTGCAACCTACAATGAGCAGTTCTTC
- | - | TRBJ2-7 | TRBV5-1 | CASSPRRIPYEQYF | TGCGCCAGCAGCCCACGGCGGATTCCCTACGAGCAGTACTTC
- | - | TRBJ2-1 | TRBV19 | CASSPGKGYNEQFF | TGTGCCAGTAGTCCGGGGAAGGGCTACAATGAGCAGTTCTTC
TRBD1 | few | TRBJ2-2 | TRBV6-4 | CASSPGTGGAPGELFF | TGTGCCAGCAGCCCCGGGACAGGGGGCGCCCCCGGGGAGCTGTTTTTT
TRBD2 | few | TRBJ2-1 | TRBV10-3 | CAISDSGGPNEQFF | TGTGCCATCAGTGATAGCGGGGGGCCCAATGAGCAGTTCTTC
TRBD2 | - | TRBJ2-4 | TRBV5-1 | CASSLGELAGHKNIQYF | TGCGCCAGCAGCTTAGGAGAACTAGCGGGGCACAAAAACATTCAGTACTTC
- | - | TRBJ2-7 | TRBV29-1 | CSAYKVGENYEQYF | TGCAGCGCCTACAAAGTTGGAGAAAACTACGAGCAGTACTTC
- | - | TRBJ1-5 | TRBV28 | CASRNGAGWQPQHF | TGTGCCAGCAGGAATGGGGCAGGGTGGCAGCCCCAGCATTTT
- | - | TRBJ1-5 | TRBV2 | CASSLDSLSNQPQHF | TGTGCCAGCAGTCTTGACAGCCTTAGCAATCAGCCCCAGCATTTT
- | - | TRBJ2-7 | TRBV29-1 | CSVEDRSGGVYEQYF | TGCAGCGTTGAAGATAGAAGTGGAGGGGTATACGAGCAGTACTTC
TRBD2 | - | TRBJ2-1 | TRBV5-1 | CASSLTSGASSYNEQFF | TGCGCCAGCAGCTTGACTAGCGGGGCGAGCTCCTACAATGAGCAGTTCTTC
TRBD2 | - | TRBJ2-2 | TRBV24-1 | CATSDLTSGSTGELFF | TGTGCCACCAGTGATTTAACTAGCGGGAGCACCGGGGAGCTGTTTTTT
TRBD1 | - | TRBJ1-5 | TRBV6-5 | CASRPTGDSNQPQHF | TGTGCCAGCAGGCCGACAGGGGATAGCAATCAGCCCCAGCATTTT
TRBD1 | - | TRBJ1-6 | TRBV5-5 | CASSLGQGDSPLHF | TGTGCCAGCAGCTTGGGACAGGGGGACTCACCCCTCCACTTT
- | - | TRBJ2-3 | TRBV1 | CTSSRLPDTQYF | TGCACCAGCAGCCGACTACCAGATACGCAGTATTTT
- | - | TRBJ2-1 | TRBV21-1 | CASIPRSGGSYNEQFF | TGTGCCAGCATCCCGAGGTCTGGCGGGTCCTACAATGAGCAGTTCTTC
- | few | TRBJ1-1 | TRBV28 | CASSLQSGTATEAFF | TGTGCCAGCAGTTTACAAAGTGGCACAGCCACTGAAGCTTTCTTT
TRBD2 | - | TRBJ2-3 | TRBV6-5 | CASSYSTSGGTDTQYF | TGTGCCAGCAGTTACTCGACTAGCGGGGGCACAGATACGCAGTATTTT
TRBD1 | - | TRBJ2-3 | TRBV9 | CASSKGDSFTDTQYF | TGTGCCAGCAGCAAAGGGGACAGTTTCACAGATACGCAGTATTTT
- | once | TRBJ2-7 | TRBV24-1 | CATSEGARYEQYF | TGTGCCACCAGTGAAGGGGCAAGGTACGAGCAGTACTTC
TRBD2 | - | TRBJ2-1 | TRBV5-1 | CASSIRTSGHNEQFF | TGCGCCAGCAGCATACGGACTAGCGGGCACAATGAGCAGTTCTTC
TRBD2 | - | TRBJ2-3 | TRBV5-1 | CASSFLAGFTDTQYF | TGCGCCAGCAGCTTCCTAGCGGGGTTCACAGATACGCAGTATTTT
- | - | TRBJ2-5 | TRBV6-5 | CASKQGTQGTQYF | TGTGCCAGCAAGCAGGGAACTCAAGGGACCCAGTACTTC
TRBD1 | - | TRBJ1-1 | TRBV6-5 | CASRSQGANTEAFF | TGTGCCAGCAGATCACAGGGGGCTAACACTGAAGCTTTCTTT
TRBD1 | - | TRBJ1-3 | TRBV6-1 | CASSAYGTGTGNTIYF | TGTGCCAGCAGTGCCTACGGGACAGGGACTGGAAACACCATATATTTT
- | - | TRBJ1-2 | TRBV27 | CASSSPGGAHGYTF | TGTGCCAGCAGCTCACCGGGGGGCGCACATGGCTACACCTTC
TRBD1 | - | TRBJ1-1 | TRBV27 | CASSSQGKLRAFF | TGTGCCAGCAGTTCACAGGGGAAGCTTCGAGCTTTCTTT
- | - | TRBJ2-5 | TRBV2 | CASSGSYSQETQYF | TGTGCCAGCAGTGGAAGTTACTCCCAAGAGACCCAGTACTTC
TRBD1 | few | TRBJ2-1 | TRBV7-9 | CASSSRTGVNEQFF | TGTGCCAGCAGCTCTCGGACAGGGGTCAATGAGCAGTTCTTC
- | - | TRBJ2-1 | TRBV9 | CASSVVGTGEQFF | TGTGCCAGCAGCGTAGTAGGTACAGGTGAGCAGTTCTTC
TRBD1 | - | TRBJ2-3 | TRBV2 | CAIGRDRGTDTQYF | TGTGCCATCGGTCGGGACAGAGGCACAGATACGCAGTATTTT
- | - | TRBJ1-6 | TRBV30 | CAWSGGGGDNSPLHF | TGTGCCTGGAGTGGCGGGGGCGGCGATAATTCACCCCTCCACTTT
- | - | TRBJ1-5 | TRBV19 | CASSEGGNQPQHF | TGTGCCAGTAGTGAAGGGGGCAATCAGCCCCAGCATTTT